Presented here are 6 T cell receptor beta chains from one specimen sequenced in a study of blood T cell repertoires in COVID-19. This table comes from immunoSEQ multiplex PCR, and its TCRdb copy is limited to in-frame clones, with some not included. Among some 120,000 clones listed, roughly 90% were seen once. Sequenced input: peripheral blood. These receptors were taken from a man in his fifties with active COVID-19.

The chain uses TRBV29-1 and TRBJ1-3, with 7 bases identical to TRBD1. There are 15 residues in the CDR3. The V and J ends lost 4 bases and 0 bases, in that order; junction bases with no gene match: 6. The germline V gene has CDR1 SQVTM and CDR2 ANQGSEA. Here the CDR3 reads CSVAVGQSSGNTIYF. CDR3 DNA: TGCAGCGTTGCGGTGGGACAGTCCTCTGGAAACACCATATATTTT.

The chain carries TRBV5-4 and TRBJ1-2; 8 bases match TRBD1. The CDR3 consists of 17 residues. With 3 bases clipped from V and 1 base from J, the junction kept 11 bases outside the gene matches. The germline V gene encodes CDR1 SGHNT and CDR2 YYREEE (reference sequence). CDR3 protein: CASSSIGQGALNYGYTF. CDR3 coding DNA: TGTGCCAGCAGCTCAATAGGACAGGGAGCTCTTAACTATGGCTACACCTTC.

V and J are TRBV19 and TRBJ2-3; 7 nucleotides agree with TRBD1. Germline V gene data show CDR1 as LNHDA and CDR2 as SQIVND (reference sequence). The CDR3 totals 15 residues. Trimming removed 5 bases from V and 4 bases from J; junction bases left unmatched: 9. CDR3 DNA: TGTGCCAGTAGTCAACAGGGGAGTGGGGCAGATACGCAGTATTTT. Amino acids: CASSQQGSGADTQYF. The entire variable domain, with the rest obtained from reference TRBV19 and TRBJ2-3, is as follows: DGGITQSPKYLFRKEGQNVTLSCEQNLNHDAMYWYRQDPGQGLRLIYYSQIVNDFQKGDIAEGYSVSREKKESFPLTVTSAQKNPTAFYLCASSQQGSGADTQYFGPGTRLTVL.

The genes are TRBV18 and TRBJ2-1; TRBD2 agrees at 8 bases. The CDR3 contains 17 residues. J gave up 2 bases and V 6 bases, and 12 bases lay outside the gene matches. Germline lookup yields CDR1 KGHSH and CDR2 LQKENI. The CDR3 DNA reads TGTGCCAGCTCTCGACTCGGAATAGCGGGACCCTACAATGAGCAGTTCTTC. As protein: CASSRLGIAGPYNEQFF.

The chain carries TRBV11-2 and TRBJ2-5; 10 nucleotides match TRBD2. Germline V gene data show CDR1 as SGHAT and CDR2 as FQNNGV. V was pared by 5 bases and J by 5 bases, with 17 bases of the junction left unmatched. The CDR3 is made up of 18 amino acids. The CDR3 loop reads CASSHPAALLAGDETQYF. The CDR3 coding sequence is TGTGCCAGCAGCCACCCGGCCGCGCTTCTAGCGGGGGACGAGACCCAGTACTTC.

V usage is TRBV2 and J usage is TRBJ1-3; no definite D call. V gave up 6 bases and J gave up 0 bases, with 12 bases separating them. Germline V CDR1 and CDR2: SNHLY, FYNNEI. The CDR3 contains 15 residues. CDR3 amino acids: CASSERTNSGNTIYF. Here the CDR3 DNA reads TGTGCCAGCAGCGAAAGGACTAACTCTGGAAACACCATATATTTT.